The 27 T cell receptor beta chains given below trace back to one sample, sequenced in a study of CD8+ T cells in alopecia areata. RNA, once extracted, was reverse transcribed into cDNA for use as the sequencing template. Clones were sequenced by immunoSEQ multiplex PCR, and TCRdb holds only the in-frame ones, with some missing. The data contain around 140,000 clones, 40% to 65% of them singletons. The sample here was CD4+ T cells sorted from blood, taken at week 0. The origin of the receptors is a human donor with alopecia areata.

This clone was counted a few times. V and J are TRBV6-6 and TRBJ1-2; possibly TRBD1 for D (6 bases). This CDR3 region has 14 residues. Germline CDR1 MNHNY, CDR2 SVGAGI (reference sequence). Trimming cost V 6 bases and J 5 bases, with 16 bases left between them. The CDR3 sequence is CASSQLRGGYGYTF. For the CDR3, the DNA is TGTGCCAGCAGCCAACTTAGGGGGGGGTATGGCTACACCTTC.

This clone has a handful of counts. J is TRBJ1-1 and V is TRBV20-1; D remains unclear. Trimming removed 3 bases from V and 7 bases from J, with 6 bases in between. The CDR3 contains 10 residues. Germline V CDR1 and CDR2: DFQATT, SNEGSKA (reference sequence). CDR3 protein: CSASHIEAFF. CDR3 DNA sequence: TGCAGTGCTAGTCACATTGAAGCTTTCTTT.

This clone has only a few counts. This chain connects TRBV7-4 to TRBJ2-3; D might be TRBD2 (5 bases). Per germline, CDR1 SGHVT and CDR2 SQSDAQ. This CDR3 has 16 amino acids. V was clipped by 0 bases and J by 2 bases, with 12 bases between them. The CDR3 nucleotides are TGTGCCAGCAGCTTAGCGCTAAGCGGAAACACAGATACGCAGTATTTT. As protein: CASSLALSGNTDTQYF.

The CDR3: CASSQDIEGPSTDTQYF. DNA for the CDR3: TGTGCCAGCAGCCAAGATATCGAGGGGCCCAGCACAGATACGCAGTATTTT. The rearrangement uses TRBV14 and TRBJ2-3, with D perhaps matching TRBD1 or TRBD2 (5 bases each). CDR1 is SGHDN and CDR2 is FVKESK in the germline V gene. CDR3 length equals 17 residues. Deletions cut 0 bases from V and 0 bases from J, with 13 bases between.

This rearrangement joins TRBV30 to TRBJ2-2; possible D gene TRBD2, 6 bases. With 2 bases removed from V and 5 bases from J, the gap between germline ends came to 27 bases. The germline gives CDR1 GTSNPN, CDR2 SVGIG (reference sequence). The CDR3 loop spans 19 amino acids. CDR3 DNA: TGTGCCTGGAGTTGGGACTGGTCGTCTAGTATTGGTATAACCGGGGAGCTGTTTTTT. Protein: CAWSWDWSSSIGITGELFF. Full variable domain (rest looked up from reference TRBV30 and TRBJ2-2): SQTIHQWPATLVQPVGSPLSLECTVEGTSNPNLYWYRQAAGRGLQLLFYSVGIGQISSEVPQNLSASRPQDRQFILSSKKLLLSDSGFYLCAWSWDWSSSIGITGELFFGEGSRLTVL.

J is TRBJ2-1 and V is TRBV30, with D perhaps matching TRBD1 or TRBD2 (5 bases each). The CDR3 sequence is 13 residues long. With 0 bases removed from V and 7 bases from J, the gap between germline ends came to 10 bases. CDR1 is GTSNPN and CDR2 is SVGIG in the germline V gene (reference sequence). CDR3 sequence: CAWSVLGVNEQFF. Here the CDR3 DNA reads TGTGCCTGGAGTGTACTAGGGGTTAATGAGCAGTTCTTC.

The chain combines TRBV29-1 with TRBJ2-3, with D unclear. Trimming took off 7 bases at V and 11 bases at J, with 13 bases between the two ends. CDR3 length: 10 residues. Germline CDR1 reads SQVTM; CDR2 reads ANQGSEA. The DNA of the CDR3 is TGCAGCGCCGAAACGGGTAGGCAGTATTTT. This encodes CSAETGRQYF.

The rearrangement uses TRBV27 and TRBJ2-1, with 7 bases lining up with TRBD2. The germline V gene has CDR1 MNHEY and CDR2 SMNVEV (reference sequence). The CDR3 has 14 residues. V trimming: 2 bases; J trimming: 9 bases; junction bases outside the gene matches: 7. CDR3 sequence: CASSLPGLWSEQFF. In nucleotides, the CDR3 is TGTGCCAGCAGTTTACCGGGACTATGGAGTGAGCAGTTCTTC.

This chain uses TRBV5-1 with TRBJ2-7; 7 nucleotides line up with TRBD2. Losses at the gene ends were 0 bases for V and 6 bases for J; bases not matched to a gene: 6. CDR3 length: 14 residues. Germline V gene sequence: CDR1 SGHRS, CDR2 YFSETQ. The DNA of the CDR3 is TGCGCCAGCAGCTTGGTGCGGGAGCAGGGCGAGCAGTACTTC. Amino acid sequence: CASSLVREQGEQYF.

The gene calls are TRBV4-2 and TRBJ2-1; 11 positions agree with TRBD2. CDR3 length: 15 amino acids. V was pared by 3 bases and J by 3 bases, with 1 base of the junction left unmatched. In germline, CDR1 is LGHNA, CDR2 YNFKEQ. The CDR3 sequence: CASSQGLADYNEQFF. The CDR3 DNA sequence: TGTGCCAGCAGCCAGGGACTAGCGGACTACAATGAGCAGTTCTTC.

This chain uses TRBV30 with TRBJ2-7; 9 bases map to TRBD1. After removal of 5 bases from V and 5 bases from J, the junction contained 10 bases not matched to a gene. The V gene's germline CDR1 is GTSNPN and CDR2 SVGIG (reference sequence). This CDR3 is 14 amino acids long. CDR3 in amino acids: CAWGKDRGSHEQYF. CDR3 nucleotide sequence: TGTGCCTGGGGAAAGGACAGGGGATCTCACGAGCAGTACTTC.

The V and J genes are TRBV4-3 and TRBJ2-5; 7 positions agree with TRBD1. From germline, CDR1 is LGHNA and CDR2 YSLEER. This CDR3 region has 15 residues. J lost 5 bases, V lost 4 bases, and 10 bases had no gene match. For the CDR3, the DNA is TGCGCCAGCAGCCCCCGGGACAGCCCTGGGGAGACCCAGTACTTC. Translated, it gives CASSPRDSPGETQYF.

This chain connects TRBV29-1 to TRBJ2-5; D gene uncertain. The CDR3 extends over 14 amino acids. Trimming cost V 4 bases and J 0 bases, with 12 bases left between them. Germline V CDR1 and CDR2: SQVTM, ANQGSEA. In DNA form, the CDR3 reads TGCAGCGTTGGGCAGCTACCGTACCAAGAGACCCAGTACTTC. Protein product: CSVGQLPYQETQYF.

This chain connects TRBV19 to TRBJ2-1; D uncertain. Germline values: CDR1 LNHDA, CDR2 SQIVND (reference sequence). V was shortened by 1 base and J by 3 bases, with 10 bases between the two germline ends. The length of the CDR3 is 15 residues. CDR3 sequence reads: CASSIGSQSYNEQFF. The CDR3 DNA reads TGTGCCAGTAGTATAGGGAGCCAAAGCTACAATGAGCAGTTCTTC.

This clone was observed a few times. The genes are TRBV29-1 and TRBJ2-5, with D perhaps given as TRBD1 or TRBD2 (6 bases each). Germline values: CDR1 SQVTM, CDR2 ANQGSEA. With 6 bases removed from V and 4 bases from J, the gap between germline ends came to 12 bases. The CDR3 runs to 12 residues. The CDR3 sequence: CSVLGGGETQYF. CDR3 bases: TGCAGCGTCCTGGGGGGCGGAGAGACCCAGTACTTC.

The chain is built from TRBV5-1 and TRBJ2-5; the D gene is possibly TRBD2 (6 bases). V lost 5 bases and J lost 4, with 9 bases in between. Germline V gives CDR1 SGHRS, CDR2 YFSETQ. The CDR3 has 12 residues. The CDR3 DNA follows: TGCGCCAGCAGTTACGGGGGAGAGACCCAGTACTTC. Amino acids: CASSYGGETQYF.

The chain carries TRBV28 and TRBJ1-4; D possibly corresponds to TRBD1 (5 bases). V lost 4 bases and J lost 7, with 16 bases in between. This CDR3 is built from 15 residues. CDR1 MDHEN and CDR2 SYDVKM come from the germline V gene. The CDR3 sequence is CASSWGLGTVEKLFF. CDR3 DNA: TGTGCCAGCAGTTGGGGCCTCGGGACTGTTGAAAAACTGTTTTTT.

The rearrangement links TRBV5-1 to TRBJ1-5; D remains ambiguous. V was shortened by 4 bases and J by 7 bases, with 15 bases between the two germline ends. CDR1 is SGHRS and CDR2 is YFSETQ in the germline V gene. This CDR3 is 14 amino acids long. CDR3 residues: CASSLGGIQQPQHF. The CDR3 DNA sequence: TGCGCCAGCAGCCTCGGAGGCATCCAACAGCCCCAGCATTTT.

The CDR3, as DNA: TGTGCCAGCAGCCCCCGGCGAGTCAACACCGGGGAGCTGTTTTTT. It codes for CASSPRRVNTGELFF. The V gene is TRBV7-2, the J gene TRBJ2-2; no clear D gene. The CDR3 loop spans 15 amino acids. V lost 5 bases and J lost 2, with 12 bases in between. Germline CDR1 and CDR2: SGHTA and FQGNSA.

In this sample, this clone turned up many times. The gene calls are TRBV30 and TRBJ2-3; no definite D call. From germline, CDR1 is GTSNPN and CDR2 SVGIG (reference sequence). The length of the CDR3 is 11 residues. V was pared by 3 bases and J by 6 bases, with 7 bases between. The CDR3 sequence: CAWRFYDTQYF. CDR3 in DNA: TGTGCCTGGAGGTTCTACGATACGCAGTATTTT.

This clone has a count of ten or more. The V and J genes are TRBV10-3 and TRBJ2-7, with 8 bases aligning to TRBD1. CDR3 length: 11 amino acids. Germline values: CDR1 ENHRY, CDR2 SYGVKD. V trimming: 10 bases; J trimming: 5 bases; junction bases outside the gene matches: 4. This CDR3 is CATTGVHEQYF. The CDR3 DNA reads TGTGCCACGACAGGGGTTCACGAGCAGTACTTC.

The chain employs TRBV10-3 and TRBJ2-7; 13 bases are a match to TRBD2. The V segment lost 2 bases and the J segment 5 bases; nucleotides outside the gene matches: 3. CDR1 ENHRY and CDR2 SYGVKD come from the germline V gene. This CDR3 contains 15 residues. The CDR3 reads CAISEQTSGRHEQYF. DNA of the CDR3: TGTGCCATCAGTGAGCAGACTAGCGGGAGGCACGAGCAGTACTTC.

This clone has only a few counts. The chain couples TRBV5-4 to TRBJ2-2, with 8 bases fitting TRBD2. The CDR3 runs to 15 residues. J was trimmed by 6 bases and V by 4 bases; bases with no gene match: 8. The germline V gene has CDR1 SGHNT and CDR2 YYREEE (reference sequence). The CDR3 DNA sequence: TGTGCCAGCAGCCTCCGAGCGGGAGCGTCCGGGGAGCTGTTTTTT. Its protein product is CASSLRAGASGELFF.

The chain joins TRBV4-1 to TRBJ2-5; D remains ambiguous. Deletions cut 7 bases from V and 0 bases from J, with 15 bases between. The V gene's germline CDR1 is MGHRA and CDR2 YSYEKL. This CDR3 is 15 amino acids long. CDR3 loop: CASKGSNVYQETQYF. CDR3 nucleotide sequence: TGCGCCAGCAAAGGCAGCAACGTGTACCAAGAGACCCAGTACTTC.

This sequence joins TRBV29-1 and TRBJ1-2; 7 bases are shared with TRBD1. Trimming took 1 base from V and 4 from J; bases not matched to a gene: 15. The CDR3 has 17 amino acids. Germline V gene data show CDR1 as SQVTM and CDR2 as ANQGSEA. CDR3 in amino acids: CSVEGGKGRQGAYGYTF. The CDR3 region has the DNA TGCAGCGTTGAAGGGGGGAAGGGGCGACAGGGTGCCTATGGCTACACCTTC.

This rearrangement joins TRBV10-3 to TRBJ1-5, with D unclear. The germline V gene has CDR1 ENHRY and CDR2 SYGVKD. The germline V and J ends were trimmed by 0 bases and 6 bases, with 9 bases remaining between them. The CDR3 runs 14 residues. CDR3 in amino acids: CAISESSGIQPQHF. In DNA form, the CDR3 reads TGTGCCATCAGTGAGTCGAGTGGAATTCAGCCCCAGCATTTT.

This clone came up many times. The V gene is TRBV28, the J gene TRBJ2-4; D is undetermined. The CDR3 covers 13 residues. The germline CDR1 and CDR2 sequences are MDHEN and SYDVKM. Trimming took off 6 bases at V and 9 bases at J, with 15 bases between the two ends. As DNA, the CDR3 is TGTGCCAGCAGCTTTCCGCCGAGTACCATTCAGTACTTC. It specifies CASSFPPSTIQYF.